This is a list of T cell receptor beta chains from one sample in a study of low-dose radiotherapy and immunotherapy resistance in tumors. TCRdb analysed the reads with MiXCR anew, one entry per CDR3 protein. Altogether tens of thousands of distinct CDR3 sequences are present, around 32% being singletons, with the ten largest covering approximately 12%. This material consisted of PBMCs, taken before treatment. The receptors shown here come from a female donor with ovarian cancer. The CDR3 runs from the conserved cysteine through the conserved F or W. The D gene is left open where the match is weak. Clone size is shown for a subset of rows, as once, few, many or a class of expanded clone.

CDR3nt: TGTGCCATCAGTGGAACAGGGGACGACTTACTACCCTACAATGAGCAGTTCTTC
CDR3aa: CAISGTGDDLLPYNEQFF
d_gene: TRBD1
v_gene: TRBV10-3
j_gene: TRBJ2-1
abundance: many

CDR3nt: TGCAGTGCTGGCGGGACGAACACCGGGGAGCTGTTTTTT
CDR3aa: CSAGGTNTGELFF
d_gene: NA
v_gene: TRBV20-1
j_gene: TRBJ2-2
abundance: many

CDR3nt: TGTGCCAGCAGCGTAGCACAGGGCGAGCAGTACTTC
CDR3aa: CASSVAQGEQYF
d_gene: NA
v_gene: TRBV9
j_gene: TRBJ2-7
abundance: many

CDR3nt: TGTGCCAGCTCACCCCAGATGAACACTGAAGCTTTCTTT
CDR3aa: CASSPQMNTEAFF
d_gene: NA
v_gene: TRBV18
j_gene: TRBJ1-1
abundance: many

CDR3nt: TGTGCCAGCAGTTACTTGGGGCTCCCCATGTTCTTC
CDR3aa: CASSYLGLPMFF
d_gene: NA
v_gene: TRBV6-2/TRBV6-3
j_gene: TRBJ2-1
abundance: many

CDR3nt: TGTGCCAGCAGTACACCAGCTAGGACTCCCAGCACAGATACGCAGTATTTT
CDR3aa: CASSTPARTPSTDTQYF
d_gene: NA
v_gene: TRBV28
j_gene: TRBJ2-3
abundance: many

CDR3nt: TGCGCCAGCAGTCTCAGCGGGGGGTACACAGATACGCAGTATTTT
CDR3aa: CASSLSGGYTDTQYF
d_gene: TRBD2
v_gene: TRBV5-1
j_gene: TRBJ2-3
abundance: NA

CDR3nt: TGTGCCAGCAGGACCTCCTACGAGCAGTACTTC
CDR3aa: CASRTSYEQYF
d_gene: NA
v_gene: TRBV6-6
j_gene: TRBJ2-7
abundance: many

CDR3nt: TGCAGCGTTGAACTGGGTAGCGCGGATACGCAGTATTTT
CDR3aa: CSVELGSADTQYF
d_gene: NA
v_gene: TRBV29-1
j_gene: TRBJ2-3
abundance: NA

CDR3nt: TGTGCCAGCAGCTTCTGGCAGAGCTCTGGGGCCAACGTCCTGACTTTC
CDR3aa: CASSFWQSSGANVLTF
d_gene: NA
v_gene: TRBV13
j_gene: TRBJ2-6
abundance: few

CDR3nt: TGTGCCAGCAGCTTGGGAATCAGGGCGCATGGCTACACCTTC
CDR3aa: CASSLGIRAHGYTF
d_gene: NA
v_gene: TRBV5-6
j_gene: TRBJ1-2
abundance: NA

CDR3nt: TGCGCCAGCAGCTTGGTTGGAGGGACTAGCAGAAGCTCCTACGAGCAGTACTTC
CDR3aa: CASSLVGGTSRSSYEQYF
d_gene: TRBD2
v_gene: TRBV5-1
j_gene: TRBJ2-7
abundance: NA

CDR3nt: TGCAGCGTTCTCGGACTTTCCTACGAGCAGTACTTC
CDR3aa: CSVLGLSYEQYF
d_gene: NA
v_gene: TRBV29-1
j_gene: TRBJ2-7
abundance: NA

CDR3nt: TGCGCCAGCAGCCGGTCAGGCGCTGCGTACAATGAGCAGTTCTTC
CDR3aa: CASSRSGAAYNEQFF
d_gene: NA
v_gene: TRBV5-1
j_gene: TRBJ2-1
abundance: NA

CDR3nt: TGTGCCAGCAGCCCCGGACAGGGGGCGAACACCGGGGAGCTGTTTTTT
CDR3aa: CASSPGQGANTGELFF
d_gene: TRBD1
v_gene: TRBV5-7
j_gene: TRBJ2-2
abundance: NA

CDR3nt: TGTGCCAGCAGCTTAGACCAGCTTCAATACAATGAGCAGTTCTTC
CDR3aa: CASSLDQLQYNEQFF
d_gene: NA
v_gene: TRBV7-8
j_gene: TRBJ2-1
abundance: many

CDR3nt: TGCGCCAGCAGCCAAGCGGGGTCCCCCTCCCCAAACGAGCAGTACTTC
CDR3aa: CASSQAGSPSPNEQYF
d_gene: NA
v_gene: TRBV4-1
j_gene: TRBJ2-7
abundance: NA

CDR3nt: TGCAGTGCTAGACGGATCAATGAAAAACTGTTTTTT
CDR3aa: CSARRINEKLFF
d_gene: NA
v_gene: TRBV20-1
j_gene: TRBJ1-4
abundance: many

CDR3nt: TGTGCCAGCAGCTTAAGCCGGGAACACAGCCAGTACGAGCAGTACTTC
CDR3aa: CASSLSREHSQYEQYF
d_gene: NA
v_gene: TRBV11-2
j_gene: TRBJ2-7
abundance: NA

CDR3nt: TGTGCCAGCAGTTACAGGGGGCCAGGCGCTTATGGCTACACCTTC
CDR3aa: CASSYRGPGAYGYTF
d_gene: TRBD1
v_gene: TRBV6-2/TRBV6-3
j_gene: TRBJ1-2
abundance: many

CDR3nt: TGCGCCAGCAGCTTGGGGGGACCCACTGAAGCTTTCTTT
CDR3aa: CASSLGGPTEAFF
d_gene: NA
v_gene: TRBV5-1
j_gene: TRBJ1-1
abundance: many

CDR3nt: TGTGCCAGCAGCCTGGGACAGGGGACCAAGGGGACTGAAGCTTTCTTT
CDR3aa: CASSLGQGTKGTEAFF
d_gene: TRBD1
v_gene: TRBV6-2/TRBV6-3
j_gene: TRBJ1-1
abundance: medium-sized

CDR3nt: TGTGCCAGCAGCCAACAAGAGTACACTGAAGCTTTCTTT
CDR3aa: CASSQQEYTEAFF
d_gene: NA
v_gene: TRBV3-1
j_gene: TRBJ1-1
abundance: NA

CDR3nt: TGTGCCTGGAGCGAAACCCACACGACAGGGGTCACTGAAGCTTTCTTT
CDR3aa: CAWSETHTTGVTEAFF
d_gene: TRBD1
v_gene: TRBV30
j_gene: TRBJ1-1
abundance: many

CDR3nt: TGTGCCAGCAGCCGCCAAATTGATGACGATACGCAGTATTTT
CDR3aa: CASSRQIDDDTQYF
d_gene: NA
v_gene: TRBV5-3
j_gene: TRBJ2-3
abundance: NA

CDR3nt: TGTGCCAGCAGTGATTGGATCAACTATAATTCACCCCTCCACTTT
CDR3aa: CASSDWINYNSPLHF
d_gene: NA
v_gene: TRBV6-6
j_gene: TRBJ1-6
abundance: NA

CDR3nt: TGTGCCAGCAGCTCCCGAGTCAGCTCTGGGGCCAACGTCCTGACTTTC
CDR3aa: CASSSRVSSGANVLTF
d_gene: NA
v_gene: TRBV5-6
j_gene: TRBJ2-6
abundance: once

CDR3nt: TGTGCCAGCAGCCTACTAGCGGGAGTCAACGAGCAGTACTTC
CDR3aa: CASSLLAGVNEQYF
d_gene: TRBD2
v_gene: TRBV7-9
j_gene: TRBJ2-7
abundance: NA

CDR3nt: TGTGCCAGCTCCCGGGGGGGCATTTTAGATACGCAGTATTTT
CDR3aa: CASSRGGILDTQYF
d_gene: TRBD2
v_gene: TRBV7-3
j_gene: TRBJ2-3
abundance: many

CDR3nt: TGCAGTGCTAGAACGGGACTACCCACAGATACGCAGTATTTT
CDR3aa: CSARTGLPTDTQYF
d_gene: TRBD2
v_gene: TRBV20-1
j_gene: TRBJ2-3
abundance: many

CDR3nt: TGTGCCAGTAGCGCCGGGGGACGCCCGCCCTACGAGCAGTACTTC
CDR3aa: CASSAGGRPPYEQYF
d_gene: NA
v_gene: TRBV19
j_gene: TRBJ2-7
abundance: many

CDR3nt: TGTGCCACCAGCGGATTGTTAAGCTCCTACAATGAGCAGTTCTTC
CDR3aa: CATSGLLSSYNEQFF
d_gene: NA
v_gene: TRBV15
j_gene: TRBJ2-1
abundance: many

CDR3nt: TGTGCCAGCAGTTACCTGGCAGGGTTCAATCAGCCCCAGCATTTT
CDR3aa: CASSYLAGFNQPQHF
d_gene: NA
v_gene: TRBV6-1
j_gene: TRBJ1-5
abundance: NA

CDR3nt: TGTGCCAGCAGCTTGGCCCATTCGGGAACCGGGGAGCTGTTTTTT
CDR3aa: CASSLAHSGTGELFF
d_gene: NA
v_gene: TRBV5-4
j_gene: TRBJ2-2
abundance: few

CDR3nt: TGTGCCAGCAGGGACTTTCGCAATCAGCCCCAGCATTTT
CDR3aa: CASRDFRNQPQHF
d_gene: NA
v_gene: TRBV6-6
j_gene: TRBJ1-5
abundance: NA

CDR3nt: TGCAGCGTTGAAGAAAGTAAACGGGCAAGCACAGATACGCAGTATTTT
CDR3aa: CSVEESKRASTDTQYF
d_gene: NA
v_gene: TRBV29-1
j_gene: TRBJ2-3
abundance: many

CDR3nt: TGTGCCAGCAGTTTCACCCTACTAGCGGGGGTTAACAATGAGCAGTTCTTC
CDR3aa: CASSFTLLAGVNNEQFF
d_gene: TRBD2
v_gene: TRBV28
j_gene: TRBJ2-1
abundance: NA

CDR3nt: TGTGCCAGCCCGGGACCGGGCGGGGTCGTGGACGAGCAGTACTTC
CDR3aa: CASPGPGGVVDEQYF
d_gene: NA
v_gene: TRBV28
j_gene: TRBJ2-7
abundance: NA

CDR3nt: TGTGCCAGCAGCCGCAACCCGACAGACAGCGGGGAGCTGTTTTTT
CDR3aa: CASSRNPTDSGELFF
d_gene: NA
v_gene: TRBV3-1
j_gene: TRBJ2-2
abundance: NA

CDR3nt: TGTGCCAGCAGCCAAGACAGGGGGCATAGCACCGGGGAGCTGTTTTTT
CDR3aa: CASSQDRGHSTGELFF
d_gene: TRBD1
v_gene: TRBV5-4
j_gene: TRBJ2-2
abundance: NA

CDR3nt: TGTGCCAGTAGTATGACGACAGGGGCAAATTCACCCCTCCACTTT
CDR3aa: CASSMTTGANSPLHF
d_gene: TRBD1
v_gene: TRBV19
j_gene: TRBJ1-6
abundance: many

CDR3nt: TGTGCCAGCAAGCTAGCGGGGGGGCCCAATGAGCAGTTCTTC
CDR3aa: CASKLAGGPNEQFF
d_gene: TRBD2
v_gene: TRBV5-4
j_gene: TRBJ2-1
abundance: many